The entry below gives a single T cell receptor (beta chain) sequence along with its context. The antigen is undetermined. At one end, the junction sequence differs from germline, possibly due to a read error. The data belong to a study of prognosis after radiotherapy for stage I lung cancer. Study-wide context: Several developed distant metastases after radiotherapy (median roughly 7 months), and 15 had no significant progression. Study-wide points: It was in patients who developed distant metastases that Shannon entropy after stereotactic body radiation therapy was lower. Medians of around 10,000 versus 6,900 showed unique TCR clone counts falling after stereotactic body radiation therapy. Reportedly, metastasis status was linked to differences in TRBV and TRBJ usage frequencies.

Germline CDR1 reads SGDLS; CDR2 reads YYNGEE. CDR3 length: 14 residues. By two-round multiplex PCR, the TCR beta CDR3 was amplified from genomic DNA. Gene-specific TRBV and TRBJ primers were used in PCR round one. TCRdb used MiXCR to reprocess the multiplex PCR reads, holding one entry per CDR3 protein. The sample holds about 27,000 distinct CDR3 sequences, 35% to 55% seen once. The V and J genes are TRBV9 and TRBJ1-4; D might be TRBD1 (6 bases). This receptor was obtained from a donor of 50 years or more with non-small cell lung cancer. Sample: PBMCs, taken before or after stereotactic body radiation therapy (not recorded which). CDR3 DNA sequence: TGTGCCAGCAGCGTATCAGGGGAACGTGAAAAACTTTTTTTT. This translates into CASSVSGEREKLFF.